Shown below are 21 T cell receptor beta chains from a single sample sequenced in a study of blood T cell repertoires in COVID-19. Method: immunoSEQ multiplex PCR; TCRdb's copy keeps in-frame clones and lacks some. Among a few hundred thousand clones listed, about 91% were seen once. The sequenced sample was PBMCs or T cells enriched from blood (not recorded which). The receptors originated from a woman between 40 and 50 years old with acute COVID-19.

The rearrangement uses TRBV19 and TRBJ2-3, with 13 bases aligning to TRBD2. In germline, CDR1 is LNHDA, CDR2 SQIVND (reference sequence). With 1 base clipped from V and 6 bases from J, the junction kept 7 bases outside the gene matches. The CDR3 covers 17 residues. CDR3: CASSIVLAGGEGDTQYF. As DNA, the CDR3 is TGTGCCAGTAGTATAGTACTAGCGGGAGGGGAGGGGGATACGCAGTATTTT.

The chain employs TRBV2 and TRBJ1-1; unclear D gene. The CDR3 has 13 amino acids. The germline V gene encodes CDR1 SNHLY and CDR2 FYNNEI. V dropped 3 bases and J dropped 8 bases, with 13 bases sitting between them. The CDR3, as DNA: TGTGCCAGCAGTGATGAGGAGGCGGAGGAAGCTTTCTTT. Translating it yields CASSDEEAEEAFF.

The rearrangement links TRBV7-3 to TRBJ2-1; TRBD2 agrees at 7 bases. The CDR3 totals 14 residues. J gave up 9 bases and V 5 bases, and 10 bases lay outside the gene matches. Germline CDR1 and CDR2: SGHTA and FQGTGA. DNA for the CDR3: TGTGCCAGCAGCAGGGGACTACCTGGGGGTGAGCAGTTCTTC. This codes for CASSRGLPGGEQFF.

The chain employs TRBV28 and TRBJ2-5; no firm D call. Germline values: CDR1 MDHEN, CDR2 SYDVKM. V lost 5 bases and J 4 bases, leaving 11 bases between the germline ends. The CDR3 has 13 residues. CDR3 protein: CASSGQVLETQYF. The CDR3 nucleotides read TGTGCCAGCAGTGGGCAAGTTCTAGAGACCCAGTACTTC. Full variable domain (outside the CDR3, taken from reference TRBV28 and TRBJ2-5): DVKVTQSSRYLVKRTGEKVFLECVQDMDHENMFWYRQDPGLGLRLIYFSYDVKMKEKGDIPEGYSVSREKKERFSLILESASTNQTSMYLCASSGQVLETQYFGPGTRLLVL.

The CDR3 nucleotides read TGCGCCAGCAGCGGGACTAGCGGGAGTATAGAGACCCAGTACTTC. Protein product: CASSGTSGSIETQYF. This chain joins TRBV5-1 and TRBJ2-5; TRBD2 aligns across 14 bases. Germline loops: CDR1 SGHRS, CDR2 YFSETQ. Trimming took 4 bases from V and 4 from J; bases not matched to a gene: 3. The CDR3 has 15 amino acids.

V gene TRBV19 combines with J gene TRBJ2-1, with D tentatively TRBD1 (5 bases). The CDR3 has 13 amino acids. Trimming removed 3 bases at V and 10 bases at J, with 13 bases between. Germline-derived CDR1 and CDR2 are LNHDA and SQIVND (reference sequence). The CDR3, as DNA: TGTGCCAGTAGTATTTTATCAGGGATGGAGCAGTTCTTC. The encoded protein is CASSILSGMEQFF. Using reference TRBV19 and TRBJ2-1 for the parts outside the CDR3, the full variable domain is DGGITQSPKYLFRKEGQNVTLSCEQNLNHDAMYWYRQDPGQGLRLIYYSQIVNDFQKGDIAEGYSVSREKKESFPLTVTSAQKNPTAFYLCASSILSGMEQFFGPGTRLTVL.

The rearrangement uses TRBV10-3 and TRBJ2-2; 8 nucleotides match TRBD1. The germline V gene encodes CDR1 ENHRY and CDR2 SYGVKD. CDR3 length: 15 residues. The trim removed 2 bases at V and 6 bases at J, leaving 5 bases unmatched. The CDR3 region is CAISEDRGEAGELFF. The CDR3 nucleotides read TGTGCCATCAGTGAGGACAGGGGAGAAGCCGGGGAGCTGTTTTTT.

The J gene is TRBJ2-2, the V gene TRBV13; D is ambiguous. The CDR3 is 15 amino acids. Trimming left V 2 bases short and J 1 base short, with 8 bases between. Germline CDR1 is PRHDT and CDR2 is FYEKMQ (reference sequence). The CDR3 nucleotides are TGTGCCAGCAGCTTAAGAGCCGGGAACACCGGGGAGCTGTTTTTT. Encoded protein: CASSLRAGNTGELFF.

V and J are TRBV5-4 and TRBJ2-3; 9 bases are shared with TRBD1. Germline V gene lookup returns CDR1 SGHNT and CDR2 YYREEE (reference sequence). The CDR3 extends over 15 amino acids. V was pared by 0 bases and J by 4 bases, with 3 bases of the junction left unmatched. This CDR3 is CASSLGGQGADTQYF. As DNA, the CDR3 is TGTGCCAGCAGCTTGGGGGGACAGGGCGCAGATACGCAGTATTTT.

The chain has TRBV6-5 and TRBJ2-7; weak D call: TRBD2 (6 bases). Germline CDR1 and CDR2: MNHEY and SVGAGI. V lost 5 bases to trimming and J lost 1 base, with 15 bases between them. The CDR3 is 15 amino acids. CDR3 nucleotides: TGTGCCAGCAGTCAACTAGTGGGAGGTTCCTACGAGCAGTACTTC. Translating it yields CASSQLVGGSYEQYF.

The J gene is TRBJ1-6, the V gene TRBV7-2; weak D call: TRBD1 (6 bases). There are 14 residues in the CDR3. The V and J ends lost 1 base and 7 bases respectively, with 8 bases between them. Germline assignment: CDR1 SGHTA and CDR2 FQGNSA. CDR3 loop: CASSLGRGNSPLHF. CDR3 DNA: TGTGCCAGCAGCTTAGGCAGGGGAAATTCACCCCTCCACTTT.

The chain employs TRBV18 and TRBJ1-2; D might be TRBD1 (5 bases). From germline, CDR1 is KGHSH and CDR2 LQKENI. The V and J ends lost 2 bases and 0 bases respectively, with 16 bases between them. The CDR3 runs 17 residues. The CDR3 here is CASSPSQGKGANYGYTF. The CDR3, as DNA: TGTGCCAGCTCACCAAGTCAGGGAAAGGGCGCTAACTATGGCTACACCTTC.

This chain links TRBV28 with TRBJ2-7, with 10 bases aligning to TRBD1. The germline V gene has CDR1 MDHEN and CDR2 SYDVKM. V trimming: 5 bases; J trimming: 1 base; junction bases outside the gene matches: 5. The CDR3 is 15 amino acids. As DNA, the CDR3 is TGTGCCAGCAGTCCGTGGACAGGGGGATCCTACGAGCAGTACTTC. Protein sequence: CASSPWTGGSYEQYF.

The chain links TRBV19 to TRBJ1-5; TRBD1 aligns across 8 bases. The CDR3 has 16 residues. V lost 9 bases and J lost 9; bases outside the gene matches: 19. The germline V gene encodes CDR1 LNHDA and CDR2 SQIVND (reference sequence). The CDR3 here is CASEVRRTGPQTPQHF. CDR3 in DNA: TGTGCCAGCGAGGTCCGACGGACAGGGCCCCAGACGCCCCAGCATTTT.

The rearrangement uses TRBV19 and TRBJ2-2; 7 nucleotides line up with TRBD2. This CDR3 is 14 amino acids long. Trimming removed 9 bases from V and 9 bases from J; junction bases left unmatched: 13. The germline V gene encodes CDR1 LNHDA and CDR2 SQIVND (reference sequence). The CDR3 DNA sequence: TGTGCCAGCGCTTGGGCGGGAGTTAGTCGGGAGCTGTTTTTT. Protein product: CASAWAGVSRELFF.

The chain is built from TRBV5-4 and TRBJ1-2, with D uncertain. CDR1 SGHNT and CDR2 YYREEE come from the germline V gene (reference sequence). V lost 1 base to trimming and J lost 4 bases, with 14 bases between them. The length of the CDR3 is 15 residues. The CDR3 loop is CASSLNGPGGYGYTF. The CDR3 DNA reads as TGTGCCAGCAGCTTGAATGGCCCCGGCGGCTATGGCTACACCTTC.

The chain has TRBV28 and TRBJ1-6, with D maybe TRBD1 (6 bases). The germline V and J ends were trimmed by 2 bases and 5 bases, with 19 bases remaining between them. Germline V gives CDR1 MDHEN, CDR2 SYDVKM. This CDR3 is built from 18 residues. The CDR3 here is CASSLNREREVHNSPLHF. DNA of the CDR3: TGTGCCAGCAGTTTAAACAGGGAACGTGAGGTCCATAATTCACCCCTCCACTTT.

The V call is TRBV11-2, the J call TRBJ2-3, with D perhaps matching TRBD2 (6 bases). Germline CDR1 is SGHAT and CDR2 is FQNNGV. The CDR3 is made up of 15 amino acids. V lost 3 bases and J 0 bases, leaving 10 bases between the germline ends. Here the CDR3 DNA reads TGTGCCAGCAGCTTTTGGGGGACTAGCACAGATACGCAGTATTTT. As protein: CASSFWGTSTDTQYF.

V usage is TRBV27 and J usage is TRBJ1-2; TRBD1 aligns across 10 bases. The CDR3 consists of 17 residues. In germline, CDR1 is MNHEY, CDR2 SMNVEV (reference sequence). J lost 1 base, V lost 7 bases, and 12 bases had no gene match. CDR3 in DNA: TGTGCCAGCACGCCCCGGAAGGGACAGGGGCTTAACTATGGCTACACCTTC. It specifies CASTPRKGQGLNYGYTF.

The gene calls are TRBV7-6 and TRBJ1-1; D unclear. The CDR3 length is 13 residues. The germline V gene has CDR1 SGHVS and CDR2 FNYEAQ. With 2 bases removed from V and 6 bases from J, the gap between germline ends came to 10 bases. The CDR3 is CASSLSGDAEAFF. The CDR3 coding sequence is TGTGCCAGCAGCTTATCCGGGGATGCTGAAGCTTTCTTT.

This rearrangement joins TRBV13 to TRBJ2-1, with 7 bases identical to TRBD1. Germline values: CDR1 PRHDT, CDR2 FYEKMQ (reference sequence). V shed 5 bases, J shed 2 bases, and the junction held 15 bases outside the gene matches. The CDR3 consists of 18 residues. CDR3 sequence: CASSHRGSGTPAYNEQFF. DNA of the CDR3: TGTGCCAGCAGCCACAGGGGATCCGGGACCCCCGCCTACAATGAGCAGTTCTTC.